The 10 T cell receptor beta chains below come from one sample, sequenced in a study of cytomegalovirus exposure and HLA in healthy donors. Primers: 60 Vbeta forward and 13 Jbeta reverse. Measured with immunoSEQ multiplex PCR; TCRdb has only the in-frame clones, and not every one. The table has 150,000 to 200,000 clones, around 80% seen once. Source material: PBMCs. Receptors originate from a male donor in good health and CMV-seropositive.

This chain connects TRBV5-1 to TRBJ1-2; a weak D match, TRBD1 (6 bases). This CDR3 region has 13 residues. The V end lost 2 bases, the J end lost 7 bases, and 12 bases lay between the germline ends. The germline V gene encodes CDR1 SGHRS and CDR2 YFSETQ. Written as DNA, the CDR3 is TGCGCCAGCAGCTTTGAGGGGGACGGTGGCTACACCTTC. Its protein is CASSFEGDGGYTF.

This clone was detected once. This chain's CDR3 is CASSLRDYSYEQYF. DNA for the CDR3: TGTGCCAGCAGTCTCCGGGATTACTCCTACGAGCAGTACTTC. This chain uses TRBV27 with TRBJ2-7; weak D call: TRBD2 (5 bases). The CDR3 has 14 residues. Germline values: CDR1 MNHEY, CDR2 SMNVEV (reference sequence). Trimming took off 5 bases at V and 0 bases at J, with 11 bases between the two ends.

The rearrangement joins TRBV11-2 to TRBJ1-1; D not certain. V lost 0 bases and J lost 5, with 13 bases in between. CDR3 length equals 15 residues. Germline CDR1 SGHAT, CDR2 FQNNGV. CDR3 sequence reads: CASSLEANYLTEAFF. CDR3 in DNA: TGTGCCAGCAGCTTAGAAGCTAACTATCTTACTGAAGCTTTCTTT.

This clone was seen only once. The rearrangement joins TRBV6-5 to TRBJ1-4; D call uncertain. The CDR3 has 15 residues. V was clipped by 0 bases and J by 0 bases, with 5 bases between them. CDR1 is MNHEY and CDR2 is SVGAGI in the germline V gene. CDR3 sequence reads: CASSYSPATNEKLFF. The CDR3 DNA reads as TGTGCCAGCAGTTACTCTCCTGCAACTAATGAAAAACTGTTTTTT.

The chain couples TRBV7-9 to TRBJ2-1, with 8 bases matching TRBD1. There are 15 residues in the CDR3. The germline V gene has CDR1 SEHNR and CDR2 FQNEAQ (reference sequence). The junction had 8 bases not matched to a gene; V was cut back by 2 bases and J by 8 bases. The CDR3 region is CASSLKSTGDDEQFF. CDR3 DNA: TGTGCCAGCAGCTTAAAATCGACAGGGGACGATGAGCAGTTCTTC.

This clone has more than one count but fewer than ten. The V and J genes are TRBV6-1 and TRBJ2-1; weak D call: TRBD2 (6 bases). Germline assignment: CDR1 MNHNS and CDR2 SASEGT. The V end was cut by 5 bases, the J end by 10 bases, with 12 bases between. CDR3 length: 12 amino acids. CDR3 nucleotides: TGTGCCAGCAGTTCCCCTGGGAGGGAGCAGTTCTTC. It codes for CASSSPGREQFF.

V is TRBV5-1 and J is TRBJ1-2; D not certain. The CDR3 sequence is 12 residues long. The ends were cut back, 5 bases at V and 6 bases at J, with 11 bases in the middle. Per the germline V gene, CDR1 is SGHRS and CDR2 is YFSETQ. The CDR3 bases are TGCGCCAGCAGGGGTAGGGAGAATGGCTACACCTTC. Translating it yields CASRGRENGYTF.

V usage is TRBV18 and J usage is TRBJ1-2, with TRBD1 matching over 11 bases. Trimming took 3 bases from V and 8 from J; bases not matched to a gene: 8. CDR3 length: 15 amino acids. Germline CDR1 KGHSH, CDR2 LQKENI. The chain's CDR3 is CASSPAGQGAVGYTF. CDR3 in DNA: TGTGCCAGCTCACCGGCAGGACAGGGGGCGGTCGGCTACACCTTC.

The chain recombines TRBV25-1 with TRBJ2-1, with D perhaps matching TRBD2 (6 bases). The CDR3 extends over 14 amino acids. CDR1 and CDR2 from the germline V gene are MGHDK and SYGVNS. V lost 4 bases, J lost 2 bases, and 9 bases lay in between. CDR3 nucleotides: TGTGCCAGCAGTGCTAGCGAGACCTACAATGAGCAGTTCTTC. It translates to CASSASETYNEQFF.

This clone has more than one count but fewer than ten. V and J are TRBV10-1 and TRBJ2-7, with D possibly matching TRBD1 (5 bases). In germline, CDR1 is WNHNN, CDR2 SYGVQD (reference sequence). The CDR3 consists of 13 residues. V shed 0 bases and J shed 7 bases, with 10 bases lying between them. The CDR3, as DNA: TGCGCCAGCAGTGAGTCGGGGCCGAAGGAGCAGTACTTC. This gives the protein CASSESGPKEQYF.